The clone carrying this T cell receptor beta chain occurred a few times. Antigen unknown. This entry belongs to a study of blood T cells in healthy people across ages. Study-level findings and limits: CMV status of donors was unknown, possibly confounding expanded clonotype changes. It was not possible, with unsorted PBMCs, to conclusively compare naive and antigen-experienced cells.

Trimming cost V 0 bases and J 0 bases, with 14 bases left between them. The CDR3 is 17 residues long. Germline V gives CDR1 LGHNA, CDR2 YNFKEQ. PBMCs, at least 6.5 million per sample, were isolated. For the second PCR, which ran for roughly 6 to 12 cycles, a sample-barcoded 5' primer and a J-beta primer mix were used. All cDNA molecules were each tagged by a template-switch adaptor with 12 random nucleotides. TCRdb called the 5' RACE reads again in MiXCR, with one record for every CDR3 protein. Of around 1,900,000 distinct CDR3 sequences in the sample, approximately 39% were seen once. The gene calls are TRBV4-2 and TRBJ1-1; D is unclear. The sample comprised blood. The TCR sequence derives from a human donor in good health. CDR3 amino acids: CASSQDSLRKMNTEAFF. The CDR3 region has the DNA TGTGCCAGCAGCCAAGATTCCCTCCGTAAGATGAACACTGAAGCTTTCTTT.